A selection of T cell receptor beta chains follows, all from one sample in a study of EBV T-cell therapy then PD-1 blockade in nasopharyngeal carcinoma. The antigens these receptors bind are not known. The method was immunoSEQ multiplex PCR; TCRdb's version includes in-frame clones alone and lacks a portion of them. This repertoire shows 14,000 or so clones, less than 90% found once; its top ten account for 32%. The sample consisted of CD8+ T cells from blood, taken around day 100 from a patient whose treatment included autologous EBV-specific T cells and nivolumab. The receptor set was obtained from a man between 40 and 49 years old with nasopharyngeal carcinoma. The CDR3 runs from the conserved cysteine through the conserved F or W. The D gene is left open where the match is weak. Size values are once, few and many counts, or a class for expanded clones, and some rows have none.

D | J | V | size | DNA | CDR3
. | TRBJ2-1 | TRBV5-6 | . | TGTGCCAGCAGCTATGGCTATGAGCAGTTCTTC | CASSYGYEQFF
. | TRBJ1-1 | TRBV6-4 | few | TGTGCCAGCAGTGACTCGGCGGAGAACACTGAAGCTTTCTTT | CASSDSAENTEAFF
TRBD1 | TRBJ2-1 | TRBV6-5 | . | TGTGCCAGCAGTTTCCTGGGGACAGGTAATGAGCAGTTCTTC | CASSFLGTGNEQFF
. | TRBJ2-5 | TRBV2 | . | TGTGCCAGCAGTGGACGGTACCAAGAGACCCAGTACTTC | CASSGRYQETQYF
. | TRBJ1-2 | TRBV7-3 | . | TGTGCCAGCAGCTTAAGCGGGATCGAACCGGCCTATGGCTACACCTTC | CASSLSGIEPAYGYTF
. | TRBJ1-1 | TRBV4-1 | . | TGCGCCAGCAGCCAAGATTGGGCGGGTAACACTGAAGCTTTCTTT | CASSQDWAGNTEAFF
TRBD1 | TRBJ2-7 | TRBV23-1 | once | TGCGCCAGCAGTCAATCGGGGACAGGGGGCGCCTACGAGCAGTACTTC | CASSQSGTGGAYEQYF
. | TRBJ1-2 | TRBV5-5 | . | TGTGCCAGCAGCTTGGCCGTGAGGGCAGGCTATGGCTACACCTTC | CASSLAVRAGYGYTF
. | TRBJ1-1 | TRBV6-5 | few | TGTGCCAGCAGTTCTAACCGGCGACCGAACACTGAAGCTTTCTTT | CASSSNRRPNTEAFF
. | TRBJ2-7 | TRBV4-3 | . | TGCGCCAGCAGCCAAGATGGTGCCCCAGGGAACGAGCAGTACTTC | CASSQDGAPGNEQYF
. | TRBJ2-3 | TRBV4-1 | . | TGCGCCAGCAGCCAAGTACTAGTAAGCACAGATACGCAGTATTTT | CASSQVLVSTDTQYF
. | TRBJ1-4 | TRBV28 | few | TGTGCCAGCAGTTTAGTTGACTCTTCATCAGGTGAAAAACTGTTTTTT | CASSLVDSSSGEKLFF
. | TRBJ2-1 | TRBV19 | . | TGTGCCAGTAGTATCTACCCCTCCTACAATGAGCAGTTCTTC | CASSIYPSYNEQFF
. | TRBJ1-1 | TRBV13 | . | TGTGCCAGCAGCCTGCTGCGGACTGAAGCTTTCTTT | CASSLLRTEAFF
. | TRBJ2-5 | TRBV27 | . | TGTGCCAGCAGTCCCAGCGTTTTCTCATACCAAGAGACCCAGTACTTC | CASSPSVFSYQETQYF
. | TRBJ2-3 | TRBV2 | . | TGTGCCAGCAGTGAAGTTGTGGGCAACACAGATACGCAGTATTTT | CASSEVVGNTDTQYF